This T cell receptor (beta chain) emerged from a study of cytomegalovirus exposure and HLA in healthy donors. This CDR3 contains 17 residues. V lost 4 bases and J lost 4; bases outside the gene matches: 13. The germline V gene has CDR1 MNHEY and CDR2 SMNVEV (reference sequence). PCR amplification relied on 60 Vbeta primers (plus 13 Jbeta primers). Clones were read by immunoSEQ multiplex PCR, and TCRdb kept only the in-frame ones, dropping some. The data show about 200,000 clones, with about 86% seen just once and 0.31% held by the top ten. V gene TRBV27 combines with J gene TRBJ1-2, with TRBD1 matching over 9 bases. Sequenced sample: PBMCs. This sequence originates from a woman aged 25-40 years in good health and CMV-seronegative. CDR3 amino acids: CASSSRDRVLRGYGYTF. The CDR3 region has the DNA TGTGCCAGCAGTTCCCGGGACAGGGTTCTTCGTGGCTATGGCTACACCTTC.